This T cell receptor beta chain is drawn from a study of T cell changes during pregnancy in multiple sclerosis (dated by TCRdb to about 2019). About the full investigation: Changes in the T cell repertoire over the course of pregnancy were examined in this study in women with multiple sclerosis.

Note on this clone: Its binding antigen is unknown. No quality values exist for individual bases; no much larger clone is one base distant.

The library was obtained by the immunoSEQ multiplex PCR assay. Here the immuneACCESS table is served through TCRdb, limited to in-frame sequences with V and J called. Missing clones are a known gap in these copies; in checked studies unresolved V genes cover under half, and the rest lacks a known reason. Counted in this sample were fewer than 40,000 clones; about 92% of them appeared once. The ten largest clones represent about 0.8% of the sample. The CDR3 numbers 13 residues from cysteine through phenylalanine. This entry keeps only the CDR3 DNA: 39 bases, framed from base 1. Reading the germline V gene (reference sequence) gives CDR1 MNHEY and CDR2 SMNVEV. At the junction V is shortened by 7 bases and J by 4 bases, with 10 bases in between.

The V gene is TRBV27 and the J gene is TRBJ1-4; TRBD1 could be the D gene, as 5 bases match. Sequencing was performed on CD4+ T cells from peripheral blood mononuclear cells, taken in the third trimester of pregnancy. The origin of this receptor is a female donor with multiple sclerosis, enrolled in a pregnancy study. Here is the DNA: TGTGCCAGCACCCGACAGTTTAATGAAAAACTGTTTTTT. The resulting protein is CASTRQFNEKLFF.